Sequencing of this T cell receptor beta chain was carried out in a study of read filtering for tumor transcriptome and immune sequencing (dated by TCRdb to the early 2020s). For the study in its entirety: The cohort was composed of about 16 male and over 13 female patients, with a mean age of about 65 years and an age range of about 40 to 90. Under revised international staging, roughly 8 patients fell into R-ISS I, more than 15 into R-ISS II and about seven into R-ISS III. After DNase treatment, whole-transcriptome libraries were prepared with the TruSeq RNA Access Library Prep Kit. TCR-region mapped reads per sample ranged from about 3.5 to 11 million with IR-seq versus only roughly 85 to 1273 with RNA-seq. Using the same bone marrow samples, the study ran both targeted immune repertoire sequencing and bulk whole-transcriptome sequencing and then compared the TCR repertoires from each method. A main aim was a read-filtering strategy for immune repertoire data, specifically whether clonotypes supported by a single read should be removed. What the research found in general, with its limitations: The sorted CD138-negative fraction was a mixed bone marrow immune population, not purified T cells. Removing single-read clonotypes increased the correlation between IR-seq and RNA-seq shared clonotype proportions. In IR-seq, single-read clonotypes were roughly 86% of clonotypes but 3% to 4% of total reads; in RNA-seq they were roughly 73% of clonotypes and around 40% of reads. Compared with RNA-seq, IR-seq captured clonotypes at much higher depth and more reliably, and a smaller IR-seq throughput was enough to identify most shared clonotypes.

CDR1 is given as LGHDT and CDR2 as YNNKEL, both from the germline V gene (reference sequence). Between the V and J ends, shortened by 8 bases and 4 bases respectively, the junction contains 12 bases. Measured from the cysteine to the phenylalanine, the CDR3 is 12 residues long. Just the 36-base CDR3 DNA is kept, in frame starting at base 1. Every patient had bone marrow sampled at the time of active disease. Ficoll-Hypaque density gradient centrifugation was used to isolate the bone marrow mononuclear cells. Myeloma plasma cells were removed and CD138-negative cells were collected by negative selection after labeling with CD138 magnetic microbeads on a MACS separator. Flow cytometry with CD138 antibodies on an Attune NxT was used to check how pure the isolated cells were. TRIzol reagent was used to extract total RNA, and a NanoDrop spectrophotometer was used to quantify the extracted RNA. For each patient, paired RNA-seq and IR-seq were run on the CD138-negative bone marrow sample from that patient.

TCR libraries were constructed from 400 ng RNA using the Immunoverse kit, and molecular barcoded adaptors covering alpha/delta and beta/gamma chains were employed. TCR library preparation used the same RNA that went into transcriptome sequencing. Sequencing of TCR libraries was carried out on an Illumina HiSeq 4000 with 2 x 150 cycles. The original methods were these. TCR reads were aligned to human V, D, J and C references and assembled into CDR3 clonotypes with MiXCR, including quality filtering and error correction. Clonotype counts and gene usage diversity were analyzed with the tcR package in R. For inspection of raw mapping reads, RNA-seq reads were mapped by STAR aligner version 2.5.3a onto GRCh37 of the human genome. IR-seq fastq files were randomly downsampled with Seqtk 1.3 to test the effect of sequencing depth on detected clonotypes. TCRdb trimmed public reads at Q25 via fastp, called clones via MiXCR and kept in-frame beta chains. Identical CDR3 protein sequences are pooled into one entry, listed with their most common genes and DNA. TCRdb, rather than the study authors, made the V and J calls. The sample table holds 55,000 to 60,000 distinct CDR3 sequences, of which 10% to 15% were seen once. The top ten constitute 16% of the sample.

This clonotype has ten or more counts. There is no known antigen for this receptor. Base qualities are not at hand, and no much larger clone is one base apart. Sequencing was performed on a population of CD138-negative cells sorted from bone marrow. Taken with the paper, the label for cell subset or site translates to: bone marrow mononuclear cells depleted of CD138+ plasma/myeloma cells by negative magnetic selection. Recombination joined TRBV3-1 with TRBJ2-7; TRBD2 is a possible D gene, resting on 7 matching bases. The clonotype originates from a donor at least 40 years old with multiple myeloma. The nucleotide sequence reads TGTGCCAGCGGGGGGGCCCCTTACGAGCAGTACTTC. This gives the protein CASGGAPYEQYF.